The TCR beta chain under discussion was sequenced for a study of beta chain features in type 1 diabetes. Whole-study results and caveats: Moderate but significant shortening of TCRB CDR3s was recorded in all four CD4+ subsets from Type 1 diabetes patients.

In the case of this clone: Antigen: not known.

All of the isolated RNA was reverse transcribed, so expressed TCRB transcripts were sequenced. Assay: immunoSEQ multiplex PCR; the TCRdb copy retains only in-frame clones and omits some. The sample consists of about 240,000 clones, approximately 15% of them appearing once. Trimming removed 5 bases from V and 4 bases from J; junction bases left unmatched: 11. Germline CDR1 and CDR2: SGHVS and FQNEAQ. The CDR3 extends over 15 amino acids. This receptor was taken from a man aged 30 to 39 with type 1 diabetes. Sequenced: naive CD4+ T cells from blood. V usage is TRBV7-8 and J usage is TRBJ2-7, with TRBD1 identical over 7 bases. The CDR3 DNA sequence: TGTGCCAGCAGCCCTAGGAAGGGGGCAGGGTACGAGCAGTACTTC. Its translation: CASSPRKGAGYEQYF.